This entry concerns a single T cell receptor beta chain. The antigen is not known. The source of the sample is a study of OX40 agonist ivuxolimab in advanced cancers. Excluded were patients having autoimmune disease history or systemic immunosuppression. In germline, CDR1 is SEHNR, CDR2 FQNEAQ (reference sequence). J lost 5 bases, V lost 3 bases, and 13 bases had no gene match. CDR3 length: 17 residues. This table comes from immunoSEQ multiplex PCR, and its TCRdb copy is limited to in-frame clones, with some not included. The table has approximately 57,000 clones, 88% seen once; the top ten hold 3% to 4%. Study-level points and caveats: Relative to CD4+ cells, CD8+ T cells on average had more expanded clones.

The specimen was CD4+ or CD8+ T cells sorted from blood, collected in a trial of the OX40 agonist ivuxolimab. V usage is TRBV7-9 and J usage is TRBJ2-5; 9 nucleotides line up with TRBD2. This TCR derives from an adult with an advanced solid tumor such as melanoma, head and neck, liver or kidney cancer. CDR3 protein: CASSFSWGSGSFETQYF. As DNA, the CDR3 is TGTGCCAGCAGCTTCTCCTGGGGTAGCGGGAGTTTTGAGACCCAGTACTTC.